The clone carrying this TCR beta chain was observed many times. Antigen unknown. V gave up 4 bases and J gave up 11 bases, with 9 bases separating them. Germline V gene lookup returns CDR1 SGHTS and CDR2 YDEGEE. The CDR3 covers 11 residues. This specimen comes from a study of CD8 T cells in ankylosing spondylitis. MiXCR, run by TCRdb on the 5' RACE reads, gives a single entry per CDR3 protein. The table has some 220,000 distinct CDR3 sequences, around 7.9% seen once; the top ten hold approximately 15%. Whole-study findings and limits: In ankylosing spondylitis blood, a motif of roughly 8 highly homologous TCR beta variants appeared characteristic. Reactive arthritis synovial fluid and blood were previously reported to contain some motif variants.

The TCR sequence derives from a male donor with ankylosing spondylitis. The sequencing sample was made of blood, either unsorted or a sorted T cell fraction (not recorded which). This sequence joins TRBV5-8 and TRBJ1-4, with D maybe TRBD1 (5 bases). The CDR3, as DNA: TGTGCCAGCAGCCTGACAGATAAACTGTTTTTT. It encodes CASSLTDKLFF.